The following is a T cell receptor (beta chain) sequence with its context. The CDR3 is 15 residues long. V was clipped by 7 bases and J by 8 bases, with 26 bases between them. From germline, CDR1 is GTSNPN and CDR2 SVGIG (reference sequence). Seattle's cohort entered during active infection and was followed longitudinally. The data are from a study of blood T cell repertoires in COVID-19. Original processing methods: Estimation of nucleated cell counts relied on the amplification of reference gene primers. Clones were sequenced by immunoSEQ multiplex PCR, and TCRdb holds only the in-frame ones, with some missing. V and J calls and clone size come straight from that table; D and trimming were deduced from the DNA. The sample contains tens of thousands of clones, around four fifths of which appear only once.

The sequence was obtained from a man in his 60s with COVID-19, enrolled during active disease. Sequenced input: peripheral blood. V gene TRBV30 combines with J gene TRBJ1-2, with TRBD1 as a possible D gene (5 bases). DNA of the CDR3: TGTGCCTCTAAGGGCGGGACGGCGGCTTTCAAAGGCTACACCTTC. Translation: CASKGGTAAFKGYTF.